This T cell receptor beta chain emerged from a study of blood T cell repertoires in COVID-19. The CDR3 sequence is 16 residues long. Germline V gene lookup returns CDR1 WSHSY and CDR2 SAAADI. Trimming took 0 bases from V and 2 from J, leaving 14 bases between them. Method: immunoSEQ multiplex PCR; TCRdb's copy keeps in-frame clones and lacks some. Counted here are about 46,000 clones, about 89% occurring once; the ten biggest clones make up approximately 15%. Material: peripheral blood. The chain joins TRBV10-2 to TRBJ2-7; no definite D call. This clonotype was sampled from a man aged 60-69 years with active or convalescent COVID-19. The chain's CDR3 is CASSESSLGGPYEQYF. The CDR3 nucleotides are TGCGCCAGCAGTGAGTCGAGTCTGGGTGGGCCCTACGAGCAGTACTTC.